This T cell receptor (beta chain) was obtained from a study of cytomegalovirus exposure and HLA in healthy donors (dated 2017 in TCRdb). Describing the broader study: In an earlier analysis of several hundred of the donors, about 260 Gb of sequence data and 95 million to 130 million unique TCR beta sequences from roughly 200 million T cells were reported. A separate validation cohort of roughly 120 different subjects was used in addition to the roughly 700-subject first cohort. A later genetic analysis used genome-wide SNP genotypes for about 60% of the roughly 670 donors, treating that subset as a discovery cohort. Five DR-DQ haplotypes were handled as single units for association and clustering because linkage in the cohort was strong. High-throughput TCR immunosequencing, statistical association of individual TCRs with disease status, and machine learning were combined to predict cytomegalovirus infection status. An earlier analysis of approximately 640 of the donors applied high-throughput TCR beta sequencing to assess whether each TCR beta V gene segment acted as functional or pseudogenic. Donor age, sex, ethnicity and CMV serostatus were compiled together with the repertoire data. A later analysis re-analyzed previously published TCR beta repertoires from 600 to 850 donors and added high-resolution HLA genotyping to study TCR occurrence patterns. The study profiled the T cell repertoires of about 640 subjects by immunosequencing and related them to cytomegalovirus serostatus. The study aimed to test whether cataloging public T cell receptors could reveal signatures of past pathogen exposure. Typing coverage varied by locus: about 620-630 donors for A, B, C, DRB1 and DQB1; approximately 500 for DQA1; nearly 610 for DPA1; fewer than 480 for DPB1. The genetic ancestry cluster associated with self-reported Caucasian donors included over 80% of the 350 to 500 genotyped donors. An early release covering roughly 600 HLA-typed donors comprised approximately 290 gigabases of sequencing data and approximately 85 million unique TCR sequences. All discovery cohort repertoires had been generated using a single sequencing platform. Across about 370 genotyped donors of the cohort, an average of about 220,000 unique TCR beta nucleotide sequences per donor were sequenced, and about a sixth of those sequences were non-productive. The later analysis used no new phenotypic data to find candidate immune exposures, relying instead on TCR beta sequences and their occurrence across donors. HLA typing covered class I and class II loci at four-digit resolution.

The cohort comprised fewer than 750 healthy bone marrow donors. All cohort members were sampled while nominally healthy, although unrecorded immune exposures were likely present. The donor was CMV seropositive and was included in the group of approximately 300 seropositive cohort members. Each donor provided a peripheral blood sample, and peripheral blood mononuclear cells were used for TCR beta sequencing. Genomic DNA was extracted from the blood cell samples with the Qiagen DNeasy Blood Extraction Kit. With respect to this clone: Its antigen has not been determined. Qualities for individual bases were not recorded, and no much larger clone is one base off.

Library construction relied on the immunoSEQ multiplex PCR assay. The multiplex PCR relied on a mix of 60 forward primers for TCR Vbeta segments and 13 reverse primers for TCR Jbeta segments. The CDR3 region of rearranged TCR beta genes was amplified from genomic DNA by a multiplex PCR assay. The Illumina HiSeq System was used to sequence the amplified TCR beta libraries as 87-base-pair reads. For the original study's pipeline: A later analysis counted 75 million to 100 million unique TCR beta chains across the 550 to 750 repertoires, and some 11 million of these chains were shared by at least two donors. A nearest-neighbor algorithm error-corrected the raw reads and collapsed the reads into unique sequences, merging closely related sequences to remove PCR and sequencing errors. CDR3 sequences were aligned to IMGT reference sequences to assign V, D and J gene segments. For a sequence to be retained, a match of at least six nucleotides to both a V gene segment and a J gene segment was required. A rearrangement was called productive if the CDR3 had no stop codons and remained in frame with V and J, and every other rearrangement was called non-productive. Following IMGT convention, CDR3 was defined as the stretch from the second conserved V-encoded cysteine to the conserved J-encoded phenylalanine. In an earlier analysis of 550 to 650 of the donors, sequences lacking an unambiguous match to a single V gene segment were excluded. An earlier analysis of several hundred of the donors called V segments functional above 56.7% productive rearrangements and segregating when the between-donor standard deviation exceeded 5%. A statistical classification framework was built for diagnosing cytomegalovirus status from the catalog of TCR beta chain sequences. In a later analysis, TCR nucleotide sequences were compared against IMGT/GENE-DB human TR gene sequences so that V and J genes could be assigned. Using the TCRdist pipeline, a later analysis assigned CDR3 sequences along with most-parsimonious VDJ recombination scenarios. In a later analysis, each TCR beta chain was defined by its CDR3 amino acid sequence together with its V-gene family, and reads without a unique V-gene family were excluded. A later analysis removed several hundred highly shared, low-generation-probability nucleotide sequences to deal with suspected cross-contamination and a sequencing artifact. For each public chain, a later analysis derived a clonal expansion index from normalized ranks of inferred template counts within each repertoire. Generation probabilities in a later analysis came from a VDJ recombination model fitted to out-of-frame rearrangements, and those results were checked against IGoR. In a later analysis, hypergeometric tests were used to score TCR-TCR, TCR-HLA and TCR-CMV co-occurrence, with a repertoire-size bias correction applied to TCR pairs. To estimate false discovery rates, a later analysis permuted the HLA or CMV assignments 20 times. In a later analysis, co-occurring TCRs were grouped using DBSCAN, and TCRdist sequence similarity was added for clustering within HLA-allele-positive subsets. For co-occurrence clustering, repertoires with fewer than 30,000 or more than 120,000 public chains were excluded, along with roughly 5 repertoires with anomalous nucleotide sharing. TCRdb carries this immuneACCESS record with in-frame sequences only. Its versions omit some clonotypes, under half of them owing to an unresolved V gene in the studies checked, with the rest unexplained. V and J calls and clone size are those listed in that table; D and trimming were worked out from the DNA. Here the sample has 180,000 or so clones; under 80% occur a single time. The ten largest clones capture about 2.5% of the sample.

What the authors observed across the whole study: A further reported finding was that TCR beta sequences accurately predicted the HLA-A and HLA-B alleles for most subjects in the first cohort. In a later genetic analysis, fewer N-insertions in productive TCRs were reported among donors in an Asian-associated ancestry cluster than the roughly 700-donor mean. V-gene and J-gene trimming of TCR beta chains was associated with a missense DCLRE1C variant in a later genetic analysis, and the association was replicated in an independent cohort. Cytomegalovirus status was reported to be diagnosed by the classifier with high specificity and sensitivity in both the original and validation cohorts. The cohort was sequenced for TCR beta chains only, and without alpha or paired-chain data the features that could be detected were limited. In a later analysis, the rate of TCR association differed among HLA loci, with DRB1 alleles having the most associated TCRs and HLA-C alleles having the fewest. According to a later analysis, parvovirus B19, influenza, CMV and Epstein-Barr virus appeared linked to several top co-occurrence clusters. Assigning TCR associations to individual alleles was difficult when HLA alleles, especially DR and DQ, strongly co-occurred. A later analysis found that HLA-associated TCR beta chains were more clonally expanded and had lower generation probabilities than equally common non-associated chains. The sequencing pipeline was judged likely to have produced a cluster of highly shared sequence variants as a technical artifact. In an earlier analysis of 587 of the donors, most TCR beta V segments were observed in productive rearrangements about 87% or about 30% of the time, broadly matching IMGT annotations. A later analysis found that most CMV-associated TCR beta chains appeared HLA-restricted, with HLA associations seemingly driven largely by CMV exposure. The presence/absence analyses assumed that sequencing depth was roughly uniform across donors, and that assumption may not be true. It was suggested by the authors that the approach could potentially be generalized to other disease states and immunological phenotypes. Because HLA typing was missing for some donors at each locus, association tests included only the typed subset. In the study, approximately 160 TCR beta chains were listed as associated with cytomegalovirus. Most TCR sequences were seen in very few donors, while some public TCRs were found in many individuals. Immune exposure information for the cohort was limited to CMV serostatus. Three of the identified cytomegalovirus-associated TCR beta chains were confirmed in vitro to be specific for cytomegalovirus antigens. Linkage disequilibrium might explain the correlated functional status among segregating V segments, but an unknown experimental factor could not be ruled out. Because counts were too low, under 20 rarely observed V segments, including chromosome 9 orphons, were left out of the earlier analysis of about 500 of the donors. At a false discovery rate of 0.05, a later analysis linked about 16,000 TCR beta sequences to specific HLA alleles.

The sequence came from a woman aged 30 to 39 in good health and CMV-seropositive. The sample comprised PBMCs.

The CDR3 sequence is CASSRDSLFGYTF. The DNA sequence is as follows: TGTGCCAGTAGTCGGGACAGTCTTTTTGGCTACACCTTC. This chain joins TRBV19 to TRBJ1-2, and 7 bases in between align with TRBD1. CDR1 and CDR2, looked up from the germline V gene (reference sequence), are LNHDA and SQIVND. The CDR3 runs 13 amino acids, cysteine and phenylalanine included. Only CDR3 DNA is held: 39 bases, read in frame from base 1. Germline trimming amounts to 5 bases on V and 7 bases on J, with 7 as the count of junction bases outside the gene matches.